These T cell receptor beta chains were read from a single sample in a study of early T cells in non-severe SARS-CoV-2 infection. TCRdb ran MiXCR on the 5' RACE reads and lists one entry per CDR3 protein. The sample shows 50,000 or so distinct CDR3 sequences, just over 8% of them seen only once. Input material: whole blood. All receptors derive from an adult who was a healthcare worker with PCR-confirmed SARS-CoV-2 infection or an uninfected control (not recorded which). The CDR3 runs from the conserved cysteine through the conserved F or W. D genes are given only for firm matches.

TRBD1 TRBV19 CASSGTGAGELFF
TRBD1 TRBV5-4 CASSPGQGKETQYF
TRBD2 TRBV6-5 CASSYSMGSGRYYNEQFF
. TRBV29-1 CSAFQVYGYTF
. TRBV27 CASNRRDRETYEQYF
. TRBV12-3/TRBV12-4 CASSLADGNTEAFF
. TRBV28 CASSARGRGLSNQPQHF
. TRBV28 CASSLWRVGQPQHF
. TRBV11-1 CASSSGAEGYTQYF
. TRBV3-1 CASSQVRRSGYTF
. TRBV5-6 CASSLRGAYEQYF
. TRBV11-3 CANMKSYREQYF
TRBD1 TRBV3-1 CASSQGQGANSPLHF
TRBD1 TRBV4-3 CASSQDLTGAEKDTQYF
. TRBV3-1 CASSRQDYEADTQYF
. TRBV4-1 CASSGARRSNGRRTNYGYTF
. TRBV6-1 CASLEDSLGNSPLHF
TRBD1 TRBV29-1 CSVRTGGTSPLHF
. TRBV5-1 CASSPEQVLNEQFF
TRBD1 TRBV4-1 CASSQDWRGGLGSNQPQHF
. TRBV11-3 CASSLRVGSGNTGELFF
. TRBV5-1 CASSLGTVPEAFF
. TRBV7-3 CASSLTGGSGANVLTF
. TRBV7-3 CASSQNPGPGETQYF
. TRBV12-3/TRBV12-4 CASSYGGDTQYF
TRBD2 TRBV10-3 CAISGTSDYNEQFF
TRBD1 TRBV19 CASSGQGVNQPQHF
. TRBV24-1 CATSGAASTDTQYF
. TRBV4-3 CASSQDRAGGAYEQYF
. TRBV30 CAWTANRPNSPLHF
. TRBV13 CASSLTGPYGYTF
. TRBV30 CAWTLPGLYEQYF
TRBD1 TRBV23-1 CASSQFGTGIYEQYF
. TRBV10-3 CAISESRPGPRSGNTIYF
. TRBV29-1 CSAYRGSRETQYF
. TRBV7-8 CASSFGRGSYGYTF
. TRBV11-3 CASSFLGDNGYTF
. TRBV2 CASSDEGLFNQPQHF
. TRBV7-9 CASSPTPGTSNEILFF
. TRBV6-1 CASSEAGRLKETQYF
. TRBV4-2 CASSQEHFDRNTEAFF
TRBD2 TRBV6-6 CASSPPSGTSGGGKQTQYF
. TRBV7-8 CASSPPIWGNPRNTDTQYF
TRBD2 TRBV6-5 CASSIAPLIAGGSTDTQYF